The rows below give T cell receptor beta chains drawn from one sample of a study of CD8 T cells in Susac syndrome. TCRdb itself ran the immunoSEQ multiplex PCR reads through MiXCR, one entry per CDR3 protein. The sample records more than 95,000 distinct CDR3 sequences, about 92% being singletons. Material for sequencing was CD4+ T cells from PBMCs. These receptors were collected from a human donor with multiple sclerosis. Each CDR3 is given with its conserved first and last residue. The order of the fields is V gene, D gene, J gene, CDR3 length, clone size, CDR3 DNA, CDR3 protein. A D gene is named only where the DNA matches it firmly. The size field is filled for only some rows; it gives once, few, many or a size class.

V gene: TRBV3-1
D gene: .
J gene: TRBJ1-2
CDR3 length: 12
clone size: .
CDR3 DNA: TGTGCCAGCAGCCCCACGGTCGGTGGCTACACCTTC
CDR3 protein: CASSPTVGGYTF

V gene: TRBV2
D gene: .
J gene: TRBJ1-1
CDR3 length: 15
clone size: once
CDR3 DNA: TGTGCCAGCAGTGAAGACACGGGGAGATTGGGTGAAGCTTTCTTT
CDR3 protein: CASSEDTGRLGEAFF

V gene: TRBV5-1
D gene: .
J gene: TRBJ2-3
CDR3 length: 16
clone size: .
CDR3 DNA: TGCGCCAGCAGCTTGGGGGTGGACAGAACCCGAGATACGCAGTATTTT
CDR3 protein: CASSLGVDRTRDTQYF

V gene: TRBV28
D gene: .
J gene: TRBJ1-2
CDR3 length: 14
clone size: .
CDR3 DNA: TGTGCCAGCAGTTTAGGGGGTCAGCTCTATGGCTACACCTTC
CDR3 protein: CASSLGGQLYGYTF

V gene: TRBV5-1
D gene: .
J gene: TRBJ2-1
CDR3 length: 16
clone size: .
CDR3 DNA: TGCGCCAGCAGCTTGTTGGGGGATTGGCGAGATAATGAGCAGTTCTTC
CDR3 protein: CASSLLGDWRDNEQFF

V gene: TRBV7-2
D gene: .
J gene: TRBJ2-5
CDR3 length: 14
clone size: once
CDR3 DNA: TGTGCCAGCAGCCTACAGGCTAGCCAAGAGACCCAGTACTTC
CDR3 protein: CASSLQASQETQYF

V gene: TRBV20-1
D gene: .
J gene: TRBJ2-7
CDR3 length: 16
clone size: .
CDR3 DNA: TGCAGTGCTAGAGATATGGGGGCAGGTAGATCCTACGAGCAGTACTTC
CDR3 protein: CSARDMGAGRSYEQYF

V gene: TRBV29-1
D gene: .
J gene: TRBJ2-3
CDR3 length: 11
clone size: .
CDR3 DNA: TGCAGCGTTCCGGGCACAGATACGCAGTATTTT
CDR3 protein: CSVPGTDTQYF

V gene: TRBV5-1
D gene: .
J gene: TRBJ2-5
CDR3 length: 13
clone size: .
CDR3 DNA: TGCGCCAGCAGCCCGCGGACAGAAGAGACCCAGTACTTC
CDR3 protein: CASSPRTEETQYF

V gene: TRBV2
D gene: TRBD1
J gene: TRBJ1-4
CDR3 length: 14
clone size: .
CDR3 DNA: TGTGCCAGTACTGGACAGGGGGCCTGGGAAAAACTGTTTTTT
CDR3 protein: CASTGQGAWEKLFF

V gene: TRBV5-6
D gene: .
J gene: TRBJ1-6
CDR3 length: 17
clone size: .
CDR3 DNA: TGTGCCAGCAGCGGCGCGGGGGGGGCGTCTTTGGGGTCACCCCTCCACTTT
CDR3 protein: CASSGAGGASLGSPLHF

V gene: TRBV30
D gene: .
J gene: TRBJ1-2
CDR3 length: 13
clone size: .
CDR3 DNA: TGTGCCTGGTCTAAAGGCAGAGACTATGACTACACCTTC
CDR3 protein: CAWSKGRDYDYTF

V gene: TRBV7-2
D gene: .
J gene: TRBJ1-1
CDR3 length: 14
clone size: .
CDR3 DNA: TGTGCCAGCACCCCCGGGGGGGCGAGCACTGAAGCTTTCTTT
CDR3 protein: CASTPGGASTEAFF

V gene: TRBV9
D gene: TRBD1
J gene: TRBJ1-2
CDR3 length: 13
clone size: .
CDR3 DNA: TGTGCCAGCAGCGCCCAGACAGGGGAGGGCTACACCTTC
CDR3 protein: CASSAQTGEGYTF

V gene: TRBV29-1
D gene: .
J gene: TRBJ1-3
CDR3 length: 14
clone size: .
CDR3 DNA: TGCAGCGTTGAAGGGCCTCCCTCTGGAAACACCATATATTTT
CDR3 protein: CSVEGPPSGNTIYF

V gene: TRBV4-1
D gene: .
J gene: TRBJ2-3
CDR3 length: 12
clone size: .
CDR3 DNA: TGCGCCAGCAGCCAAGTAATAGATACGCAGTATTTT
CDR3 protein: CASSQVIDTQYF

V gene: TRBV19
D gene: TRBD2
J gene: TRBJ2-1
CDR3 length: 16
clone size: .
CDR3 DNA: TGTGCCAGTAGTCCCGGGACTAGCGGGGCTTACAATGAGCAGTTCTTC
CDR3 protein: CASSPGTSGAYNEQFF